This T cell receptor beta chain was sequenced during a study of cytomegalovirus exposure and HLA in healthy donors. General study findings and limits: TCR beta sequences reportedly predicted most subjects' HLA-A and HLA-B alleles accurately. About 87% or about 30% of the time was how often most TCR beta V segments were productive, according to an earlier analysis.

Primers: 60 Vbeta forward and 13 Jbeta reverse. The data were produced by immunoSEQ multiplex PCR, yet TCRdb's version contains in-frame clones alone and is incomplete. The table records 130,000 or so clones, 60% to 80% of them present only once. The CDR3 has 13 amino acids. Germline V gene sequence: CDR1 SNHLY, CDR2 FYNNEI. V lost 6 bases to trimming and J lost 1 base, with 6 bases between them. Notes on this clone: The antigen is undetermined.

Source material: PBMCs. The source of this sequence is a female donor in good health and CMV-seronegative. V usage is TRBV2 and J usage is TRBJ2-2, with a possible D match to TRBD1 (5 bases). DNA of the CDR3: TGTGCCAGCAGGACAGTGAACACCGGGGAGCTGTTTTTT. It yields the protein CASRTVNTGELFF.